Listed here are 11 T cell receptor beta chains from one sample, sequenced in a study of OX40 agonist ivuxolimab in advanced cancers. TCRdb's copy holds only in-frame clones and misses some; the assay was immunoSEQ multiplex PCR. The profile covers around 100,000 clones, with 91% appearing a single time and approximately 0.55% taken by the ten largest. The specimen comprised CD4+ or CD8+ T cells sorted from blood, sampled in a trial of the OX40 agonist ivuxolimab. These receptors all come from an adult with an advanced solid tumor such as melanoma, head and neck, liver or kidney cancer.

The chain links TRBV28 to TRBJ1-1, with a weak D call TRBD1 (5 bases). V was clipped by 6 bases and J by 6 bases, with 17 bases between them. CDR3 length equals 14 residues. Germline lookup yields CDR1 MDHEN and CDR2 SYDVKM. The CDR3 protein is CASRSGGSGAEAFF. The CDR3 DNA follows: TGTGCCAGCAGGTCGGGGGGGTCCGGCGCTGAAGCTTTCTTT.

The V call is TRBV6-1, the J call TRBJ2-6; D gene unclear. The CDR3 covers 13 residues. Germline loops: CDR1 MNHNS, CDR2 SASEGT. V shed 6 bases and J shed 2 bases, with 5 bases lying between them. CDR3 bases: TGTGCCAGCAGGACGACTGGGGCCAACGTCCTGACTTTC. Translation: CASRTTGANVLTF.

This clone was seen more than once but under ten times. The chain links TRBV7-2 to TRBJ2-2, with D maybe TRBD1 (6 bases). This CDR3 has 16 residues. V gave up 1 base and J gave up 4 bases, with 13 bases separating them. Germline V gene lookup returns CDR1 SGHTA and CDR2 FQGNSA. CDR3: CASSLEQGTTTGELFF. CDR3 nucleotide sequence: TGTGCCAGCAGCTTAGAACAGGGAACGACCACCGGGGAGCTGTTTTTT.

This chain links TRBV28 with TRBJ1-1; no clear D. The V gene's germline CDR1 is MDHEN and CDR2 SYDVKM. The CDR3 runs to 17 residues. V was pared by 1 base and J by 0 bases, with 15 bases between. This chain's CDR3 is CASSLFGPGGLNTEAFF. CDR3 DNA sequence: TGTGCCAGCAGTTTATTTGGTCCGGGAGGATTGAACACTGAAGCTTTCTTT.

The rearrangement uses TRBV5-4 and TRBJ2-5; 11 bases line up with TRBD1. CDR1 SGHNT and CDR2 YYREEE come from the germline V gene (reference sequence). Trimming at V came to 4 bases and at J to 5 bases, leaving 4 bases not matched to a gene. The CDR3 is made up of 14 amino acids. CDR3 residues: CASSRTGGFETQYF. The CDR3 region has the DNA TGTGCCAGCAGCCGGACAGGGGGCTTTGAGACCCAGTACTTC.

The rearrangement joins TRBV5-1 to TRBJ2-5; a possible D gene is TRBD1 (6 bases). V lost 4 bases, J lost 5 bases, and 27 bases lay in between. The V gene's germline CDR1 is SGHRS and CDR2 YFSETQ. The CDR3 sequence is 18 residues long. Here the CDR3 reads CASSQQGRSGLRWETQYF. In DNA, the CDR3 is TGCGCCAGCAGCCAACAGGGCCGGTCTGGTCTTAGATGGGAGACCCAGTACTTC.

This clone has just one count. The CDR3 nucleotides are TGTGCCAGCACCCCCTGGTCTACGGGTTCCTACGAGCAGTACTTC. Amino acid sequence: CASTPWSTGSYEQYF. The V call is TRBV27, the J call TRBJ2-7; D not resolved. V gave up 7 bases and J gave up 1 base, with 17 bases separating them. Germline V lookup: CDR1 MNHEY, CDR2 SMNVEV (reference sequence). The CDR3 runs to 15 residues.

Only one count was recorded for this clone. The rearrangement uses TRBV19 and TRBJ2-1; no clear D. V gave up 2 bases and J gave up 1 base, with 18 bases separating them. Germline V gene sequence: CDR1 LNHDA, CDR2 SQIVND (reference sequence). The CDR3 runs 18 residues. The CDR3 coding sequence is TGTGCCAGTAGTATAAGTGTGGCGTCCTCGACTTCCTACAATGAGCAGTTCTTC. Translation: CASSISVASSTSYNEQFF.

The genes are TRBV10-2 and TRBJ2-3, with D unresolved. Trimming pared 0 bases from V and 6 bases from J, leaving 19 bases between. The CDR3 sequence is 17 residues long. CDR1 is WSHSY and CDR2 is SAAADI in the germline V gene. In DNA, the CDR3 is TGCGCCAGCAGTGAGTCGGTTTGGACCCCGGCAATGGATACGCAGTATTTT. Residues: CASSESVWTPAMDTQYF.

The rearrangement joins TRBV2 to TRBJ2-5, with TRBD2 identical over 8 bases. The DNA end lines up better with TRBJ2-7; the J call may be wrong. There are 12 residues in the CDR3. CDR1 is SNHLY and CDR2 is FYNNEI in the germline V gene. The CDR3 DNA sequence: TGTGCCAGCAGCAGCGGGAGACACGAGCAGTACTTC. Protein product: CASSSGRHEQYF.

The V and J genes are TRBV5-8 and TRBJ1-4, with TRBD1 matching 7 bases. Germline V lookup: CDR1 SGHTS, CDR2 YDEGEE. CDR3 size: 17 residues. After removal of 0 bases from V and 4 bases from J, the junction contained 9 bases not matched to a gene. CDR3 bases: TGTGCCAGCAGCTTGGGGGGACGGACAGGCCTTAATGAAAAACTGTTTTTT. Its translation is CASSLGGRTGLNEKLFF. The complete variable domain, with remaining parts taken from reference TRBV5-8 and TRBJ1-4, reads EAGVTQSPTHLIKTRGQQATLRCSPISGHTSVYWYQQALGLGLQFLLWYDEGEERNRGNFPPRFSGRQFPNYSSELNVNALELEDSALYLCASSLGGRTGLNEKLFFGSGTQLSVL.